This TCR beta chain stems from a study of T-cell memory formation after mild COVID-19. General study results and limits: Second-wave clones that peaked on day 37 lacked confirmed SARS-CoV-2 specificity. Memory sampled before infection contained some responding clones, suggesting cross-reactive memory joined. Contracting clones from day 15 to 85 showed balanced CD4/CD8; later expanders favored CD4+.

TCR alpha and TCR beta cDNA libraries carrying sample barcodes and UMIs were produced by 5'RACE using constant-segment primers. TCRdb re-called the 5' RACE reads through MiXCR, storing one row per CDR3 protein. The table lists about 470,000 distinct CDR3 sequences, around a quarter of them singletons, with around 12% in the top ten. Per germline, CDR1 SGDLS and CDR2 YYNGEE. Trimming removed 4 bases from V and 0 bases from J, with 12 bases in between. The CDR3 sequence is 15 residues long. A note on this clonotype: As yet, its antigen is unknown.

The chain is built from TRBV9 and TRBJ2-3; maybe TRBD1 (6 bases). Input material: PBMCs or a T cell subset sorted from them (not recorded which). The TCR originated in an adult woman who had mild COVID-19 (a few samples of this study predate the infection). Cell type and time point are not known. The CDR3 DNA is TGTGCCAGCAGCTCGGGACAACCGAGCACAGATACGCAGTATTTT. This gives the protein CASSSGQPSTDTQYF.